This TCR beta chain was found in a study of T cells after yellow fever vaccination. The study, taken as a whole, reports: Compared with primary, the secondary response was weaker and peaked at day 5, not 15. The study noted that FACS-sorted repertoires could contain abundant clonotypes contaminating from the bulk population.

In making TCR cDNA, 5'RACE template switching added a universal primer site and UMIs to it. TCRdb re-analysed the 5' RACE reads in MiXCR, keeping a single row per CDR3 protein. The sample has under 50,000 distinct CDR3 sequences; about 6.3% are singletons. Germline values: CDR1 SEHNR, CDR2 FQNEAQ (reference sequence). The length of the CDR3 is 15 residues. After removal of 5 bases from V and 3 bases from J, the junction contained 6 bases not matched to a gene. This TCR was recovered from a man aged 25-45 years who received the YFV17D yellow fever vaccine. J is TRBJ2-5 and V is TRBV7-9, with 10 bases that match TRBD2. Sequenced here: PBMCs, either bulk or a sorted T-cell subset (CD4+, CD8+, memory, or dextramer-sorted; not recorded which), sampled 45 days after the yellow fever booster vaccination. CDR3 coding DNA: TGTGCCAGCAGCCTGGGACTAGCGACGAAAGAGACCCAGTACTTC. This translates into CASSLGLATKETQYF. The variable domain in full, completed from reference TRBV7-9 and TRBJ2-5, reads DTGVSQNPRHKITKRGQNVTFRCDPISEHNRLYWYRQTLGQGPEFLTYFQNEAQLEKSRLLSDRFSAERPKGSFSTLEIQRTEQGDSAMYLCASSLGLATKETQYFGPGTRLLVL.